These 14 T cell receptor beta chains came from one sample sequenced in a study of Graves' ophthalmopathy and Graves' hyperthyroidism. Amplifying from RNA transcripts, the study obtained TCR beta CDR3 regions. In the first round, RT-PCR was carried out with HTBI primers, and a multiplex PCR formed the second round. TCRdb processed the multiplex PCR reads anew with MiXCR; each CDR3 protein has one entry. The data show about 220,000 distinct CDR3 sequences, about 22% seen once. Sequencing was carried out using peripheral blood. These receptors all come from a woman between 45 and 60 years old with Graves' ophthalmopathy.

This clonotype was observed at least ten times. CDR3 in amino acids: CASSERAEAETQYF. For the CDR3, the DNA is TGTGCCAGCAGTGAAAGGGCGGAGGCGGAGACCCAGTACTTC. The chain employs TRBV2 and TRBJ2-5; D is possibly TRBD2 (5 bases). The V gene lost 2 bases and the J gene lost 5 bases, with 12 bases spanning the gap. The CDR3 length is 14 residues. Germline CDR1 reads SNHLY; CDR2 reads FYNNEI.

The V gene is TRBV3-1, the J gene TRBJ2-2; possible D gene TRBD1, 6 bases. The CDR3 has 15 amino acids. The V end was cut by 1 base, the J end by 7 bases, with 13 bases between. Germline V gives CDR1 LGHDT, CDR2 YNNKEL (reference sequence). DNA for the CDR3: TGTGCCAGCAGCCAAGGACAGGCGGCTGGCGGGGAGCTGTTTTTT. Its protein product is CASSQGQAAGGELFF.

The rearrangement uses TRBV9 and TRBJ2-7, with 8 bases aligning to TRBD2. Germline trimming cut 3 bases from V and 4 bases from J; bases unmatched to any gene: 9. This CDR3 comprises 15 residues. Germline V gene data show CDR1 as SGDLS and CDR2 as YYNGEE. The CDR3 DNA reads as TGTGCCAGCAGCGCTGGAGCGGGAGCGATGTACGAGCAGTACTTC. Residues: CASSAGAGAMYEQYF. Variable domain in full (rest from reference TRBV9 and TRBJ2-7): DSGVTQTPKHLITATGQRVTLRCSPRSGDLSVYWYQQSLDQGLQFLIQYYNGEERAKGNILERFSAQQFPDLHSELNLSSLELGDSALYFCASSAGAGAMYEQYFGPGTRLTVT.

This clonotype was seen many times. The chain combines TRBV14 with TRBJ2-7; possibly TRBD1 for D (5 bases). Germline V CDR1 and CDR2: SGHDN, FVKESK. The CDR3 length is 14 residues. Trimming left V 1 base short and J 2 bases short, with 9 bases between. The CDR3 region has the DNA TGTGCCAGCAGCCAAGCAGGGATCACCTACGAGCAGTACTTC. Its protein is CASSQAGITYEQYF.

The table lists this clonotype with many counts. The V call is TRBV6-1, the J call TRBJ2-7; D is unclear. The germline CDR1 and CDR2 sequences are MNHNS and SASEGT. V was shortened by 10 bases and J by 0 bases, with 7 bases between the two germline ends. There are 11 residues in the CDR3. The CDR3 reads CATCYSYEQYF. DNA for the CDR3: TGTGCCACTTGCTACTCCTACGAGCAGTACTTC.

This clonotype has a count of ten or more. The chain uses TRBV20-1 and TRBJ1-2; D remains unclear. The length of the CDR3 is 13 residues. Germline loops: CDR1 DFQATT, CDR2 SNEGSKA (reference sequence). V was trimmed by 1 base and J by 2 bases, leaving 8 bases between them. The CDR3 sequence: CSARATWNYGYTF. The CDR3 coding sequence is TGCAGTGCTAGAGCGACGTGGAACTATGGCTACACCTTC.

This clonotype appeared many times. J is TRBJ1-1 and V is TRBV20-1; D perhaps matches TRBD1 (5 bases). Trimming took 3 bases from V and 3 from J, leaving 17 bases between them. This CDR3 spans 15 amino acids. The germline CDR1 and CDR2 sequences are DFQATT and SNEGSKA (reference sequence). CDR3 sequence: CSARRDGELDTEAFF. CDR3 bases: TGCAGTGCTAGGAGGGACGGGGAATTGGACACTGAAGCTTTCTTT.

V gene TRBV24-1 combines with J gene TRBJ2-7; the match to TRBD2 covers 13 bases. The germline CDR1 and CDR2 sequences are KGHDR and SFDVKD. J was trimmed by 8 bases and V by 1 base; bases with no gene match: 4. The CDR3 is 15 residues long. CDR3 amino acids: CATSDFTGTSGKQYF. The CDR3 nucleotides are TGTGCCACCAGTGATTTCACCGGGACTAGCGGGAAGCAGTACTTC.

The chain combines TRBV12-3 or TRBV12-4 with TRBJ1-5; D ambiguous. The length of the CDR3 is 16 residues. Trimming cost V 3 bases and J 0 bases, with 12 bases left between them. The CDR3 sequence is CASSFGIQHSNQPQHF. The CDR3 DNA follows: TGTGCCAGCAGTTTCGGGATACAGCATAGCAATCAGCCCCAGCATTTT.

This clonotype appeared many times. V and J are TRBV6-1 and TRBJ1-3; the D is unclear. The V end was cut by 1 base, the J end by 5 bases, with 6 bases between. This CDR3 region has 13 residues. Germline lookup yields CDR1 MNHNS and CDR2 SASEGT. This chain's CDR3 is CASSEGLRNTIYF. Here the CDR3 DNA reads TGTGCCAGCAGTGAAGGGCTTCGAAACACCATATATTTT.

In this sample, this clonotype turned up once. This sequence joins TRBV29-1 and TRBJ2-2; D perhaps matches TRBD2 (6 bases). Looked up from germline, CDR1 is SQVTM and CDR2 is ANQGSEA. The CDR3 consists of 15 residues. Trimming stripped 5 bases from V and 0 bases from J, with 13 bases between. The CDR3 reads CSVSGAGPNTGELFF. The CDR3 bases are TGCAGCGTTTCTGGCGCGGGACCGAACACCGGGGAGCTGTTTTTT.

The V call is TRBV6-5, the J call TRBJ1-2; TRBD1 is a possible D gene (5 bases). Trimming cost V 2 bases and J 5 bases, with 15 bases left between them. The CDR3 has 15 residues. CDR1 MNHEY and CDR2 SVGAGI come from the germline V gene. The CDR3 bases are TGTGCCAGCAGTTACCTCCGTGCAGGGCGGTATGGCTACACCTTC. It yields the protein CASSYLRAGRYGYTF.

The genes are TRBV11-2 and TRBJ2-7; 8 bases line up with TRBD2. The V and J ends lost 3 bases and 2 bases, in that order; junction bases with no gene match: 6. The CDR3 runs to 15 residues. CDR1 is SGHAT and CDR2 is FQNNGV in the germline V gene. The CDR3 DNA reads TGTGCCAGCAGCTTCTGGCGGGAGGACACCTACGAGCAGTACTTC. Translated: CASSFWREDTYEQYF.

This clonotype was seen ten or more times. This chain connects TRBV2 to TRBJ2-7; D unresolved. Germline CDR1 reads SNHLY; CDR2 reads FYNNEI. The CDR3 runs to 12 residues. V gave up 6 bases and J gave up 0 bases, with 6 bases separating them. Here the CDR3 reads CASRGNSYEQYF. CDR3 coding DNA: TGTGCCAGCAGGGGGAACTCCTACGAGCAGTACTTC. The full variable domain, in which reference TRBV2 and TRBJ2-7 provide the parts outside the CDR3, is EPEVTQTPSHQVTQMGQEVILRCVPISNHLYFYWYRQILGQKVEFLVSFYNNEISEKSEIFDDQFSVERPDGSNFTLKIRSTKLEDSAMYFCASRGNSYEQYFGPGTRLTVT.